Listed here are 22 T cell receptor beta chains from one sample, sequenced in a study of molecular identifiers for immune sequencing clone quantification. TCRdb redid the calling of the PCR reads with MiXCR, one entry per CDR3 protein. The sample yields approximately 550,000 distinct CDR3 sequences, about 21% seen once. The sample was naive CD8+ T cells from blood, with Jurkat cell RNA spiked in. Sample subset: FACS-sorted CD8+CD4-CCR7+CD45RA+ naive T cells. Every receptor here comes from a human donor in good health. Some libraries in this study had Jurkat cell RNA spiked in.

The V call is TRBV18, the J call TRBJ2-3, with TRBD2 as a possible D gene (6 bases). Germline CDR1 KGHSH, CDR2 LQKENI. V shed 6 bases and J shed 1 base, with 11 bases lying between them. This CDR3 contains 14 residues. The CDR3 nucleotides read TGTGCCAGCTCGCAATCTAGCGGCACAGATACGCAGTATTTT. It codes for CASSQSSGTDTQYF.

In the case of this clonotype: The germline gene is not matched at one end of the junction; a read error may be the cause. This chain links TRBV5-1 with TRBJ2-3, with D perhaps given as TRBD1 or TRBD2 (7 bases each). There are 15 residues in the CDR3. Germline V lookup: CDR1 SGHRS, CDR2 YFSETQ. CDR3 protein: CASSTAGGGPDTQYF. CDR3 DNA sequence: TGCGCCAGCAGCACCGCAGGGGGAGGGCCAGATACGCAGTATTTC.

In this sample, this clonotype turned up a few times. The V and J genes are TRBV4-3 and TRBJ2-7; possible D gene TRBD1, 5 bases. CDR3 length: 15 amino acids. Germline V gives CDR1 LGHNA, CDR2 YSLEER. The ends were cut back, 0 bases at V and 4 bases at J, with 13 bases in the middle. CDR3 amino acids: CASSQERQSGYEQYF. In DNA, the CDR3 is TGCGCCAGCAGCCAAGAGAGACAGTCCGGGTACGAGCAGTACTTC.

At least ten counts were recorded for this clonotype. This chain uses TRBV28 with TRBJ2-4, with TRBD1 identical over 7 bases. In germline, CDR1 is MDHEN, CDR2 SYDVKM. Trimming cost V 3 bases and J 8 bases; bases outside gene matches: 10. CDR3 length equals 15 residues. CDR3: CASSLIPDRRDIQYF. CDR3 DNA: TGTGCCAGCAGTTTGATCCCGGACAGGCGGGACATTCAGTACTTC.

This clonotype was seen a few times. The chain links TRBV12-3 or TRBV12-4 to TRBJ2-5; 8 bases are a match to TRBD2. Losses at the gene ends were 7 bases for V and 1 base for J; bases not matched to a gene: 11. The CDR3 length is 16 residues. The CDR3 reads CASNLGVAGPQETQYF. In DNA form, the CDR3 reads TGTGCCAGCAACCTAGGGGTAGCGGGACCCCAAGAGACCCAGTACTTC.

The chain links TRBV7-2 to TRBJ2-7, with TRBD2 identical over 11 bases. The junction had 10 bases not matched to a gene; V was cut back by 5 bases and J by 4 bases. Germline CDR1 and CDR2: SGHTA and FQGNSA. This CDR3 has 16 amino acids. The CDR3 DNA reads TGTGCCAGCAGCCCTCGGGATAGCGGGGGGGCATACGAGCAGTACTTC. Its protein product is CASSPRDSGGAYEQYF.

This clonotype has just a few counts. The genes are TRBV12-3 or TRBV12-4 and TRBJ2-2; the match to TRBD2 covers 13 bases. V shed 7 bases and J 5 bases; nucleotides not matched to a gene: 16. This CDR3 has 19 amino acids. The CDR3 DNA reads as TGTGCCAGCACCCTGGCCGCGCAACTAGCGGGGGGGCGGACCGGGGAGCTGTTTTTT. Translated, it gives CASTLAAQLAGGRTGELFF.

With respect to this clonotype: A single base separates this from a much larger clone, so it may be a read error. The chain is built from TRBV6-6 and TRBJ1-5, with TRBD1 as a possible D gene (5 bases). Germline lookup yields CDR1 MNHNY and CDR2 SVGAGI (reference sequence). The CDR3 has 17 amino acids. The CDR3: CVSSYGDSSYSNQPQHF. CDR3 in DNA: TGTGTCAGCAGTTATGGTGACAGTTCTTATAGCAATCAGCCCCAGCATTTT.

This clonotype was seen repeatedly, ten times or more. The rearrangement joins TRBV6-5 to TRBJ2-5; 9 bases are shared with TRBD1. Germline loops: CDR1 MNHEY, CDR2 SVGAGI. The V segment lost 0 bases and the J segment 4 bases; nucleotides outside the gene matches: 6. CDR3 length: 16 amino acids. The CDR3 DNA sequence: TGTGCCAGCAGTTACTCTTGGCAGGACAGGGGAGAGACCCAGTACTTC. Encoded protein: CASSYSWQDRGETQYF.

The genes are TRBV19 and TRBJ1-4; TRBD1 matches at 7 bases. CDR1 and CDR2 from the germline V gene are LNHDA and SQIVND (reference sequence). The trim removed 3 bases at V and 5 bases at J, leaving 6 bases unmatched. The CDR3 length is 15 residues. The CDR3 DNA reads as TGTGCCAGTAGTATGTGGGACAGCGAGAATGAAAAACTGTTTTTT. This sequence encodes CASSMWDSENEKLFF.

Of note for this clonotype: Given a much more abundant clone one base away, this may be a read error. The chain combines TRBV3-1 with TRBJ1-1, with TRBD1 identical over 10 bases. Germline V lookup: CDR1 LGHDT, CDR2 YNNKEL (reference sequence). Unmatched junction bases numbered 7, after V lost 3 bases and J lost 3 bases. The CDR3 totals 16 residues. The DNA for the CDR3 is TGTGCCAGCAGCCAGGGACAGGGGATGATGGACACTGAAGCTTTCTTT. It translates to CASSQGQGMMDTEAFF.

The V gene is TRBV14, the J gene TRBJ2-2; 7 nucleotides agree with TRBD1. Germline V gene sequence: CDR1 SGHDN, CDR2 FVKESK. The CDR3 has 16 residues. J gave up 1 base and V 6 bases, and 8 bases lay outside the gene matches. In DNA, the CDR3 is TGTGCCAGCAGTCCTACAGGGGCCATGAACACCGGGGAGCTGTTTTTT. Translation: CASSPTGAMNTGELFF.

This clonotype came up a few times. This sequence joins TRBV28 and TRBJ1-1; D remains ambiguous. CDR3 length: 12 residues. Trimming took 11 bases from V and 3 from J, leaving 13 bases between them. Germline CDR1 is MDHEN and CDR2 is SYDVKM. The CDR3 reads CASGGVDTEAFF. CDR3 DNA sequence: TGTGCCTCCGGCGGGGTCGACACTGAAGCTTTCTTT.

Ten or more counts support this clonotype. The chain links TRBV7-9 to TRBJ1-5; 10 bases line up with TRBD1. After removal of 5 bases from V and 6 bases from J, the junction contained 4 bases not matched to a gene. CDR1 is SEHNR and CDR2 is FQNEAQ in the germline V gene (reference sequence). The length of the CDR3 is 14 residues. CDR3 nucleotides: TGTGCCAGCAGCACCGGACAGGGGGGTCAGCCCCAGCATTTT. Translation gives CASSTGQGGQPQHF.

This clonotype was seen many times. This chain links TRBV5-5 with TRBJ1-1; the match to TRBD1 covers 8 bases. V lost 4 bases and J lost 5; bases outside the gene matches: 10. The CDR3 has 15 amino acids. Germline CDR1 reads SGHKS; CDR2 reads YYEKEE (reference sequence). The CDR3 protein is CASSPTDRVRTEAFF. For the CDR3, the DNA is TGTGCCAGCAGCCCGACGGACAGGGTAAGGACTGAAGCTTTCTTT. Full variable domain (rest looked up from reference TRBV5-5 and TRBJ1-1): DAGVTQSPTHLIKTRGQQVTLRCSPISGHKSVSWYQQVLGQGPQFIFQYYEKEERGRGNFPDRFSARQFPNYSSELNVNALLLGDSALYLCASSPTDRVRTEAFFGQGTRLTVV.

This clonotype was counted between two and nine times. This rearrangement joins TRBV5-8 to TRBJ1-1; possible D gene TRBD1, 5 bases. The CDR3 covers 14 residues. The germline V gene has CDR1 SGHTS and CDR2 YDEGEE. V was pared by 3 bases and J by 0 bases, with 9 bases between. This CDR3 reads CASSWGLMNTEAFF. CDR3 nucleotide sequence: TGTGCCAGCAGCTGGGGACTCATGAACACTGAAGCTTTCTTT.

At least ten counts were recorded for this clonotype. V and J are TRBV19 and TRBJ2-3, with 14 bases lining up with TRBD2. V lost 6 bases and J lost 6; bases outside the gene matches: 5. Germline CDR1 LNHDA, CDR2 SQIVND (reference sequence). The CDR3 consists of 15 residues. The CDR3 DNA reads TGTGCCAGTAGACTGACTAGCGGGGGGGAGGATACGCAGTATTTT. This translates into CASRLTSGGEDTQYF. The full variable domain, its missing parts supplied by reference TRBV19 and TRBJ2-3, is DGGITQSPKYLFRKEGQNVTLSCEQNLNHDAMYWYRQDPGQGLRLIYYSQIVNDFQKGDIAEGYSVSREKKESFPLTVTSAQKNPTAFYLCASRLTSGGEDTQYFGPGTRLTVL.

The rearrangement uses TRBV6-2 or TRBV6-3 and TRBJ1-2; D remains unclear. The CDR3 runs to 11 residues. The ends were cut back, 2 bases at V and 6 bases at J, with 4 bases in the middle. Germline loops: CDR1 MNHEY, CDR2 SVGEGT. In nucleotides, the CDR3 is TGTGCCAGCAGTTACCCAGATGGCTACACCTTC. Its translation: CASSYPDGYTF.

To note about this clonotype: Since a much larger clone is just one base distant, this may be a read error. The J gene is TRBJ1-1, the V gene TRBV3-1, with TRBD1 matching over 8 bases. This CDR3 comprises 15 residues. CDR1 and CDR2 (germline): LGHDT, YNNKEL (reference sequence). The CDR3 spells CVSSQPGTGNTEAFF. CDR3 DNA sequence: TGTGTCAGCAGCCAACCCGGGACAGGGAACACTGAAGCTTTCTTT.

The genes are TRBV15 and TRBJ1-1, with 8 positions matching TRBD1. The CDR3 covers 15 residues. CDR1 and CDR2 (germline): LNHNV, YYDKDF (reference sequence). J was trimmed by 1 base and V by 5 bases; bases with no gene match: 6. CDR3 in amino acids: CATSARQGPNTEAFF. CDR3 DNA: TGTGCCACCAGCGCTCGACAGGGGCCGAACACTGAAGCTTTCTTT.

This clonotype was seen more than once but under ten times. The rearrangement links TRBV7-2 to TRBJ2-3, with 11 bases fitting TRBD2. Germline V gene data show CDR1 as SGHTA and CDR2 as FQGNSA. Trimming took 1 base from V and 3 from J; bases not matched to a gene: 6. This CDR3 contains 17 residues. DNA for the CDR3: TGTGCCAGCAGCTTAGATTTAGCGGGAGGGCCGACAGATACGCAGTATTTT. This sequence encodes CASSLDLAGGPTDTQYF.

This chain joins TRBV14 and TRBJ2-2; 7 bases are shared with TRBD1. CDR1 and CDR2 (germline): SGHDN, FVKESK. CDR3 length equals 19 residues. V lost 0 bases and J lost 4; bases outside the gene matches: 14. The CDR3 loop is CASSQEIGYRDSATGELFF. The CDR3 nucleotides read TGTGCCAGCAGCCAAGAGATAGGGTACCGGGACAGTGCCACCGGGGAGCTGTTTTTT.